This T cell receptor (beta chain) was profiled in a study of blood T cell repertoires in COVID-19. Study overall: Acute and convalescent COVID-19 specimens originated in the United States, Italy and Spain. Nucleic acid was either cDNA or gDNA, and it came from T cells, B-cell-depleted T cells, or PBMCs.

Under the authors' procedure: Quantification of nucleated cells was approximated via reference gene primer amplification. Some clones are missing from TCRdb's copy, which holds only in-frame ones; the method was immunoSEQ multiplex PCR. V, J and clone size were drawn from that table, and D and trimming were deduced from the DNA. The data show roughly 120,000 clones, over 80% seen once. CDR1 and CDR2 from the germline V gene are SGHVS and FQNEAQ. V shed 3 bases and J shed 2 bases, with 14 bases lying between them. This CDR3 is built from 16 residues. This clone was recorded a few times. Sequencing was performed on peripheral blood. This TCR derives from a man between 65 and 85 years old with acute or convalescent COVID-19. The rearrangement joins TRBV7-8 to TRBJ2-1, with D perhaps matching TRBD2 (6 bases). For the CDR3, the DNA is TGTGCCAGCAGCTTTGAGGCACCGGGGGCCTACAATGAGCAGTTCTTC. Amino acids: CASSFEAPGAYNEQFF.